The 14 T cell receptor beta chains given below trace back to one sample, sequenced in a study of blood T cell repertoires in COVID-19. Assay used: immunoSEQ multiplex PCR; TCRdb lists only in-frame clones, some missing. The sample has approximately 160,000 clones, more than 60% seen once. Sequenced: peripheral blood. The receptors originated from an older man with acute or convalescent COVID-19.

The chain combines TRBV13 with TRBJ1-2, with 8 bases identical to TRBD1. Trimming at V came to 5 bases and at J to 4 bases, leaving 9 bases not matched to a gene. The germline gives CDR1 PRHDT, CDR2 FYEKMQ (reference sequence). The CDR3 is made up of 15 amino acids. The CDR3 sequence is CASSPRTGLGYGYTF. The CDR3 coding sequence is TGTGCCAGCAGCCCCCGGACAGGGTTGGGCTATGGCTACACCTTC.

V gene TRBV5-1 combines with J gene TRBJ2-1; 9 bases agree with TRBD2. The CDR3 has 15 residues. Germline V lookup: CDR1 SGHRS, CDR2 YFSETQ. Losses at the gene ends were 3 bases for V and 3 bases for J; bases not matched to a gene: 4. Here the CDR3 reads CASSSVAGVYNEQFF. The CDR3 region has the DNA TGCGCCAGCAGCTCGGTAGCGGGGGTCTACAATGAGCAGTTCTTC. Drawing the rest from reference TRBV5-1 and TRBJ2-1, the complete variable domain is KAGVTQTPRYLIKTRGQQVTLSCSPISGHRSVSWYQQTPGQGLQFLFEYFSETQRNKGNFPGRFSGRQFSNSRSEMNVSTLELGDSALYLCASSSVAGVYNEQFFGPGTRLTVL.

The chain couples TRBV28 to TRBJ2-4; 7 bases are a match to TRBD1. The CDR3 is made up of 15 amino acids. Germline lookup yields CDR1 MDHEN and CDR2 SYDVKM. V lost 5 bases to trimming and J lost 3 bases; unmatched junction nucleotides: 7. The CDR3 spells CASSETGTVKNIQYF. CDR3 DNA: TGTGCCAGCAGTGAAACCGGGACAGTCAAAAACATTCAGTACTTC.

The chain combines TRBV5-1 with TRBJ2-5; tentative D call: TRBD2 (5 bases). The length of the CDR3 is 15 residues. The V gene lost 0 bases and the J gene lost 1 base, with 10 bases spanning the gap. Germline V gives CDR1 SGHRS, CDR2 YFSETQ. The CDR3 bases are TGCGCCAGCAGCTTGGCCGGGATTCCCCAAGAGACCCAGTACTTC. Its protein is CASSLAGIPQETQYF. The whole variable domain, filled in from reference TRBV5-1 and TRBJ2-5, reads KAGVTQTPRYLIKTRGQQVTLSCSPISGHRSVSWYQQTPGQGLQFLFEYFSETQRNKGNFPGRFSGRQFSNSRSEMNVSTLELGDSALYLCASSLAGIPQETQYFGPGTRLLVL.

The V gene is TRBV5-5, the J gene TRBJ2-7; maybe TRBD2 (6 bases). CDR1 is SGHKS and CDR2 is YYEKEE in the germline V gene (reference sequence). With 1 base removed from V and 4 bases from J, the gap between germline ends came to 15 bases. This CDR3 is 15 amino acids long. CDR3 sequence (DNA): TGTGCCAGCAGCTTGAGGCGGGACGTCTTTTACGAGCAGTACTTC. Translated, it gives CASSLRRDVFYEQYF.

The chain couples TRBV27 to TRBJ2-1; 11 bases match TRBD2. V was pared by 9 bases and J by 2 bases, with 3 bases of the junction left unmatched. The CDR3 covers 14 residues. Germline lookup yields CDR1 MNHEY and CDR2 SMNVEV (reference sequence). The CDR3 region is CASKLAGAYNEQFF. The CDR3 bases are TGTGCCAGTAAACTAGCGGGAGCCTACAATGAGCAGTTCTTC.

The V call is TRBV3-1 (or the pseudogene TRBV3-2), the J call TRBJ2-7; tentatively, D is TRBD2 (5 bases). The V and J ends lost 0 bases and 3 bases respectively, with 12 bases between them. From germline, CDR1 is LGHDT and CDR2 YNNKEL (reference sequence). The CDR3 length is 15 residues. In DNA, the CDR3 is TGTGCCAGCAGCCAAGATTCCGGGGTTGGCTACGAGCAGTACTTC. It is translated as CASSQDSGVGYEQYF.

The chain carries TRBV24-1 and TRBJ2-7, with D possibly being TRBD1 (6 bases). The CDR3 extends over 14 amino acids. The germline V and J ends were trimmed by 12 bases and 0 bases, with 17 bases remaining between them. Germline V gene sequence: CDR1 KGHDR, CDR2 SFDVKD. The DNA of the CDR3 is TGTGCCGTCGGTGGGGGCGGGTTCTCCTACGAGCAGTACTTC. Translating gives CAVGGGGFSYEQYF.

This clone was counted between two and nine times. This chain links TRBV2 with TRBJ2-7, with 8 nucleotides matching TRBD1. Germline CDR1 reads SNHLY; CDR2 reads FYNNEI. Unmatched junction bases numbered 10, after V lost 4 bases and J lost 5 bases. This CDR3 contains 15 residues. CDR3 residues: CASSVGGAGGHEQYF. The DNA for the CDR3 is TGTGCCAGCAGTGTAGGGGGAGCAGGGGGCCACGAGCAGTACTTC.

The chain carries TRBV7-8 and TRBJ2-1; D call uncertain. Germline values: CDR1 SGHVS, CDR2 FQNEAQ. This CDR3 region has 15 residues. V gave up 1 base and J gave up 4 bases, with 11 bases separating them. CDR3 protein: CASSLEFIGYNEQFF. CDR3 in DNA: TGTGCCAGCAGCTTAGAATTTATCGGGTACAATGAGCAGTTCTTC.

This chain joins TRBV28 and TRBJ1-4, with TRBD1 as a possible D gene (6 bases). V was trimmed by 6 bases and J by 8 bases, leaving 13 bases between them. This CDR3 has 13 residues. Germline-derived CDR1 and CDR2 are MDHEN and SYDVKM. The CDR3 sequence is CASRSHREEKLFF. The CDR3 DNA follows: TGTGCCAGCAGGAGTCACAGGGAGGAAAAACTGTTTTTT.

J is TRBJ1-2 and V is TRBV6-6; the match to TRBD1 covers 7 bases. The CDR3 totals 13 residues. V shed 5 bases, J shed 6 bases, and the junction held 6 bases outside the gene matches. Germline assignment: CDR1 MNHNY and CDR2 SVGAGI (reference sequence). The CDR3 nucleotides are TGTGCCAGCAGTACCAACACAGGGGATGGCTACACCTTC. It encodes CASSTNTGDGYTF.

CDR3 nucleotide sequence: TGTGCCAGCAGCCACAGACAGGGTTACTATGGCTACACCTTC. Its translation: CASSHRQGYYGYTF. The gene calls are TRBV16 and TRBJ1-2; 7 nucleotides line up with TRBD1. The CDR3 loop spans 14 amino acids. Germline loops: CDR1 KGHSY, CDR2 FQNENV. J gave up 3 bases and V 3 bases, and 4 bases lay outside the gene matches. Filled out from reference TRBV16 and TRBJ1-2, the complete variable domain reads GEEVAQTPKHLVRGEGQKAKLYCAPIKGHSYVFWYQQVLKNEFKFLISFQNENVFDETGMPKERFSAKCLPNSPCSLEIQATKLEDSAVYFCASSHRQGYYGYTFGSGTRLTVV.

J is TRBJ2-7 and V is TRBV14; the D is unclear. The length of the CDR3 is 13 residues. Per the germline V gene, CDR1 is SGHDN and CDR2 is FVKESK. The V and J ends lost 0 bases and 6 bases respectively, with 9 bases between them. CDR3 loop: CASSQDIGREQYF. Written as DNA, the CDR3 is TGTGCCAGCAGCCAAGATATCGGTCGCGAGCAGTACTTC. Using reference TRBV14 and TRBJ2-7 for the parts outside the CDR3, the full variable domain is EAGVTQFPSHSVIEKGQTVTLRCDPISGHDNLYWYRRVMGKEIKFLLHFVKESKQDESGMPNNRFLAERTGGTYSTLKVQPAELEDSGVYFCASSQDIGREQYFGPGTRLTVT.